This note documents a single TCR beta chain sequence. The sample comes from a study of cytomegalovirus exposure and HLA in healthy donors. Germline V gene lookup returns CDR1 LGHNA and CDR2 YSLEER. CDR3 size: 15 residues. V lost 0 bases to trimming and J lost 4 bases, with 12 bases between them. Clones were sequenced by immunoSEQ multiplex PCR, and TCRdb holds only the in-frame ones, with some missing. The repertoire holds over 150,000 clones, with approximately 87% as singletons. The TCR sequence derives from a woman aged 25 to 39 in good health and CMV-seronegative. This rearrangement joins TRBV4-3 to TRBJ1-2, with D unclear. Material for sequencing was PBMCs. The CDR3 sequence: CASSQDTRAIYGYTF. In DNA, the CDR3 is TGCGCCAGCAGCCAAGATACGAGAGCGATCTATGGCTACACCTTC.